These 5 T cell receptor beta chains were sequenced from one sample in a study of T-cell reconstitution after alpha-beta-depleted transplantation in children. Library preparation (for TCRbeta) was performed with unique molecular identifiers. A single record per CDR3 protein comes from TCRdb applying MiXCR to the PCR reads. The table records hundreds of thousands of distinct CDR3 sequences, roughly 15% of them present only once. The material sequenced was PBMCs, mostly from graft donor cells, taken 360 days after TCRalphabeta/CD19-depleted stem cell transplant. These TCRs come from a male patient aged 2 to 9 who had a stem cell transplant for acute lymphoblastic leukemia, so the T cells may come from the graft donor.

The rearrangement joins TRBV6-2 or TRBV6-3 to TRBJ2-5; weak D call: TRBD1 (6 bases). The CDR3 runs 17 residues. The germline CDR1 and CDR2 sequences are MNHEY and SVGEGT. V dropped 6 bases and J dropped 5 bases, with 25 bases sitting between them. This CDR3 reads CASSGRGLNRYWETQYF. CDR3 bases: TGTGCCAGCAGCGGCAGGGGCTTGAACCGATATTGGGAGACCCAGTACTTC.

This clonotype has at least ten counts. CDR3 loop: CASSQAGGSRNEQFF. The CDR3 DNA reads as TGTGCCAGCAGCCAAGCAGGCGGGAGCCGCAATGAGCAGTTCTTC. J is TRBJ2-1 and V is TRBV4-2; TRBD2 agrees at 7 bases. Germline CDR1 reads LGHNA; CDR2 reads YNFKEQ. V lost 1 base and J lost 6; bases outside the gene matches: 6. The CDR3 extends over 15 amino acids.

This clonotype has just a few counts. This CDR3 reads CASTPSGRKGGKSGDIQYF. The CDR3 nucleotides are TGTGCCAGCACTCCTAGCGGGCGGAAAGGGGGAAAATCGGGAGACATTCAGTACTTC. The gene calls are TRBV28 and TRBJ2-4; 8 bases map to TRBD2. The ends lost 7 bases at V and 8 bases at J; junction bases unmatched: 25. Germline V lookup: CDR1 MDHEN, CDR2 SYDVKM. The CDR3 runs to 19 residues.

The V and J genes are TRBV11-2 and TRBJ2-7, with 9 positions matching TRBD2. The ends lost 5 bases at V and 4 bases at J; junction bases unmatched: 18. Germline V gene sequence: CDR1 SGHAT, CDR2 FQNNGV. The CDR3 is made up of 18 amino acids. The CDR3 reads CASSPPPGTSSHTYEQYF. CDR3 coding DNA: TGTGCCAGCAGCCCACCACCCGGGACTAGCAGCCATACGTACGAGCAGTACTTC. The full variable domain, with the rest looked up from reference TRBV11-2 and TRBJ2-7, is EAGVAQSPRYKIIEKRQSVAFWCNPISGHATLYWYQQILGQGPKLLIQFQNNGVVDDSQLPKDRFSAERLKGVDSTLKIQPAKLEDSAVYLCASSPPPGTSSHTYEQYFGPGTRLTVT.

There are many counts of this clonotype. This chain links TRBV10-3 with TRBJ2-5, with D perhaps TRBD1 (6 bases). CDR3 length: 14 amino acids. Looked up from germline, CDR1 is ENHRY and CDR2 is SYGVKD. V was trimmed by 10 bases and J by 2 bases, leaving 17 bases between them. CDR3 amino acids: CATADSLLQETQYF. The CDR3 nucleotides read TGTGCCACTGCGGACAGCTTACTTCAAGAGACCCAGTACTTC.